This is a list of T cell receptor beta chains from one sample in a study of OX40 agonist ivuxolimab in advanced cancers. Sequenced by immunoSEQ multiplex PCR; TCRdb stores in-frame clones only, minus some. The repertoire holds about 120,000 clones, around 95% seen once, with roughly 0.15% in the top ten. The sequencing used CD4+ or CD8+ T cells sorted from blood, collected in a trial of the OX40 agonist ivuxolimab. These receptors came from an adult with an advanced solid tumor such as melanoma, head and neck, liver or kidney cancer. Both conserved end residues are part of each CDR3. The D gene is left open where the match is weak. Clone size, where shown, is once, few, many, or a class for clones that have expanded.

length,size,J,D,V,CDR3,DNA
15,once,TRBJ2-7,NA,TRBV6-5,CASRPPEGSGDEQYF,TGTGCCAGCAGGCCGCCGGAGGGCTCAGGTGACGAGCAGTACTTC
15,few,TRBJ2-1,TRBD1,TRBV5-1,CASSLGQGATNEQFF,TGCGCCAGCAGCTTGGGGCAGGGGGCGACGAATGAGCAGTTCTTC
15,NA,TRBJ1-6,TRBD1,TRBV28,CASRHGTGPNSPLHF,TGTGCCAGCAGACACGGGACAGGACCTAATTCACCCCTCCACTTT
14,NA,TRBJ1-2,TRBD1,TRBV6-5,CASSYVDRSYGYTF,TGTGCCAGCAGTTACGTGGACAGGAGCTATGGCTACACCTTC
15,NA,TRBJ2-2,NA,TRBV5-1,CASSITHGPHGELFF,TGCGCCAGCAGCATTACGCACGGGCCTCACGGGGAGCTGTTTTTT
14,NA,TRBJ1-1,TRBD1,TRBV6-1,CASSEYRGGTEAFF,TGTGCCAGCAGTGAGTACAGGGGAGGCACTGAAGCTTTCTTT
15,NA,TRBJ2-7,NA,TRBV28,CASSSHREGSYEQYF,TGTGCCAGCAGTTCCCACAGGGAGGGCTCCTACGAGCAGTACTTC
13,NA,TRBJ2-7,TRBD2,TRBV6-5,CASSRGGLYEQYF,TGTGCCAGCAGCCGGGGGGGGCTGTACGAGCAGTACTTC
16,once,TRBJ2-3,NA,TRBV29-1,CSVSPPYTGSTDTQYF,TGCAGCGTTTCACCCCCCTATACTGGAAGCACAGATACGCAGTATTTT
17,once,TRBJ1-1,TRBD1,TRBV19,CASSMGPGQAVNTEAFF,TGTGCCAGTAGTATGGGCCCGGGACAGGCGGTTAACACTGAAGCTTTCTTT
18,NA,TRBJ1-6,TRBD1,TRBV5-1,CASSLGDRLSSYNSPLHF,TGCGCCAGCAGCTTGGGGGACAGATTAAGCTCCTATAATTCACCCCTCCACTTT
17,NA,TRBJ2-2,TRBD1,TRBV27,CASSSPKGGGNTGELFF,TGTGCCAGCAGTTCCCCGAAAGGGGGCGGGAACACCGGGGAGCTGTTTTTT
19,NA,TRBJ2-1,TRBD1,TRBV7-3,CASSLRGQGASSSYNEQFF,TGTGCCAGCAGCTTAAGGGGGCAGGGGGCCTCGAGCTCCTACAATGAGCAGTTCTTC
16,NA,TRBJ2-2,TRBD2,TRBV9,CASSSPTSGPTGELFF,TGTGCCAGCAGCTCCCCCACTAGCGGGCCCACCGGGGAGCTGTTTTTT
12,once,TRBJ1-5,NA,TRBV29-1,CSVEEGNQPQHF,TGCAGCGTTGAAGAAGGGAATCAGCCCCAGCATTTT
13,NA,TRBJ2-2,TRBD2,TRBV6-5,CASGRGEGGELFF,TGTGCCAGCGGTCGCGGGGAGGGCGGGGAGCTGTTTTTT
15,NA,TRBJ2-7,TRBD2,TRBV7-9,CASSLQAGPSYEQYF,TGTGCCAGCAGCTTACAAGCGGGACCCTCCTACGAGCAGTACTTC
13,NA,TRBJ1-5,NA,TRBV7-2,CASSFAGRQPQHF,TGTGCCAGCAGCTTTGCAGGGAGACAGCCCCAGCATTTT
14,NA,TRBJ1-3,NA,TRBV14,CASSRQESRTTIYF,TGTGCCAGCAGCCGACAGGAATCCCGGACCACCATATATTTT
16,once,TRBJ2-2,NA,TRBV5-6,CASSTTRPQGRGELFF,TGTGCCAGCAGCACAACGCGGCCCCAAGGCAGGGGGGAGCTGTTTTTT
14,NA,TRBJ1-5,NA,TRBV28,CASSLGGGVQPQHF,TGTGCCAGCAGTTTAGGAGGGGGGGTTCAGCCCCAGCATTTT
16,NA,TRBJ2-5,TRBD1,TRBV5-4,CASSPRSRDRQETQYF,TGTGCCAGCAGCCCTAGGTCCCGGGACAGACAAGAGACCCAGTACTTC
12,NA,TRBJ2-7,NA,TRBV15,CATSPGTYEQYF,TGTGCCACCTCACCCGGTACCTACGAGCAGTACTTC
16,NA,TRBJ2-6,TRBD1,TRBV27,CASSSGGHSGANVLTF,TGTGCCAGCAGTTCAGGGGGCCACTCTGGGGCCAACGTCCTGACTTTC
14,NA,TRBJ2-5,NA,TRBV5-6,CASSLWGRRETQYF,TGTGCCAGCAGCTTATGGGGTAGGCGAGAGACCCAGTACTTC
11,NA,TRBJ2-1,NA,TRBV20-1,CSASFRNEQFF,TGCAGTGCTTCTTTTAGGAATGAGCAGTTCTTC
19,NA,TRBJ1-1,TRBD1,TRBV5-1,CASSFKGPGTGGLYTEAFF,TGCGCCAGCAGCTTTAAAGGCCCCGGCACAGGGGGTCTCTACACTGAAGCTTTCTTT
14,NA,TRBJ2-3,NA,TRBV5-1,CASRPGASTDTQYF,TGCGCCAGCCGCCCGGGGGCTAGCACAGATACGCAGTATTTT
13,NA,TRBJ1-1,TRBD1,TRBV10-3,CAIRRTGGTEAFF,TGTGCCATCAGGCGGACAGGGGGCACTGAAGCTTTCTTT
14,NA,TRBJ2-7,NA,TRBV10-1,CASSEVWDSYEQYF,TGCGCCAGCAGTGAAGTTTGGGACTCCTACGAGCAGTACTTC
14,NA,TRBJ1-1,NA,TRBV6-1,CASSRQLLNTEAFF,TGTGCCAGCAGCCGACAGCTTCTGAACACTGAAGCTTTCTTT
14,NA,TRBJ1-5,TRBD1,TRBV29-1,CSVGEGQPNQPQHF,TGCAGCGTTGGTGAGGGACAGCCCAATCAGCCCCAGCATTTT
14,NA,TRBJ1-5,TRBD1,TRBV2,CASSFQGARQPQHF,TGTGCCAGCAGTTTCCAGGGGGCAAGGCAGCCCCAGCATTTT
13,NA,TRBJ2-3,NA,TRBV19,CASSIGGGDTQYF,TGTGCCAGTAGTATAGGAGGGGGAGATACGCAGTATTTT
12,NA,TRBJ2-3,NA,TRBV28,CASRGTVDTQYF,TGTGCCAGCAGGGGAACAGTAGATACGCAGTATTTT
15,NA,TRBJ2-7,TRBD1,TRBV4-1,CASSQAGTGSDEQYF,TGCGCCAGCAGCCAGGCAGGGACAGGGAGCGACGAGCAGTACTTC
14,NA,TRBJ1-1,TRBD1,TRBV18,CASSGQGADTEAFF,TGTGCCAGCTCTGGGCAGGGGGCCGACACTGAAGCTTTCTTT
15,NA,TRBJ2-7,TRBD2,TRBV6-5,CASSRRTSGKYEQYF,TGTGCCAGCAGCCGACGGACTAGCGGAAAGTACGAGCAGTACTTC
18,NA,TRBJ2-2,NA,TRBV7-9,CASSFPASRRGDTGELFF,TGTGCCAGCAGCTTCCCCGCGAGTCGTCGGGGCGACACCGGGGAGCTGTTTTTT
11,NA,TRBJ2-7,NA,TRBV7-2,CASSLGREQYF,TGTGCCAGCAGCTTGGGGCGCGAGCAGTACTTC